This T cell receptor (beta chain) emerged from a study of human T cells and chemical hapten exposure. The time point was: pre-sensitization, week 0. The treatment: therapeutic diphenylcyclopropenone sensitization with weekly scalp DPC. The CDR3 covers 15 residues. Germline V gene sequence: CDR1 MNHEY, CDR2 SVGAGI. Deletions cut 2 bases from V and 0 bases from J, with 11 bases between. One entry per CDR3 protein, called by TCRdb with MiXCR from the RACE reads. The sample has about 260,000 distinct CDR3 sequences; over 8% are singletons. This sequence originates from a woman in her thirties or forties with alopecia areata. Some clones in this sample may be carry-over from other donors' samples. This rearrangement joins TRBV6-5 to TRBJ2-7; no definite D call. The sequencing used whole blood, collected in connection with sensitization to the hapten diphenylcyclopropenone (DPC). For the CDR3, the DNA is TGTGCCAGCAGTTACGCCGGCGGATTCTCCTACGAGCAGTACTTC. This sequence encodes CASSYAGGFSYEQYF.